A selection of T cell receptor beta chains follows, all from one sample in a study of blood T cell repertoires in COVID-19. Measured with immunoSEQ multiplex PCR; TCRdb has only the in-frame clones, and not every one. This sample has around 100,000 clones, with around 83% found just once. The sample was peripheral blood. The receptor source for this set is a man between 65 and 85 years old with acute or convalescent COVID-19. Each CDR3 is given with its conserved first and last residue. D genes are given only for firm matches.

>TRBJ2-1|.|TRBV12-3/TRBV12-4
CASRTGNYNEQFF
TGTGCCAGCAGAACAGGGAACTACAATGAGCAGTTCTTC
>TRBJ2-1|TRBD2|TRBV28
CASSLAGGPGEQFF
TGTGCCAGCAGCCTAGCGGGGGGGCCGGGTGAGCAGTTCTTC
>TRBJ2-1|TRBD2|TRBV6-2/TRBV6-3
CASTPSPSGVSYNEQFF
TGTGCCAGCACCCCGAGCCCTAGCGGGGTCTCCTACAATGAGCAGTTCTTC
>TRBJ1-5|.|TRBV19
CASSMNRRGQPQHF
TGTGCCAGTAGTATGAATAGGAGGGGTCAGCCCCAGCATTTT
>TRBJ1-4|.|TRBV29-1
CSVGAYNEKLFF
TGCAGCGTTGGGGCCTATAATGAAAAACTGTTTTTT
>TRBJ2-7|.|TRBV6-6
CATARTPSYEQYF
TGTGCCACCGCCCGGACACCCTCCTACGAGCAGTACTTC
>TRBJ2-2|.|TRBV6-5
CASRGRNTGELFF
TGTGCCAGCAGGGGGAGGAACACCGGGGAGCTGTTTTTT
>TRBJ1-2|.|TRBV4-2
CASSRTGDIAWGYTF
TGTGCCAGCAGCCGTACCGGGGACATTGCCTGGGGCTACACCTTC
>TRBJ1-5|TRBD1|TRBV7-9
CASSSGQTNQPQHF
TGTGCCAGCAGCTCGGGACAGACCAATCAGCCCCAGCATTTT
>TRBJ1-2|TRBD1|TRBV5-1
CASSVGTGGGHTF
TGCGCCAGCAGCGTCGGGACAGGGGGAGGCCACACCTTC
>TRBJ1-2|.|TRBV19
CASRDRQLGGYTF
TGTGCCAGTAGAGACCGACAGCTAGGCGGCTACACCTTC